This T cell receptor beta chain was found in a study of identical twins. With respect to this clonotype: Antigen: not known.

Overall study results and limits: Whereas memory repertoires showed no such difference, abundant cord blood beta clonotypes carried fewer insertions.

Template switching added a universal primer site; cDNA carried unique molecular identifiers. TCRdb reprocessed the 5' RACE reads via MiXCR and lists one record per CDR3 protein. This table has about 330,000 distinct CDR3 sequences, roughly 12% appearing once. The CDR3 loop spans 13 amino acids. Trimming removed 3 bases from V and 7 bases from J, with 11 bases in between. Germline CDR1 and CDR2: SGDLS and YYNGEE. This same sample was also taken into another study, of yellow fever vaccine responses in identical twins. In that study: Twins reportedly mounted vaccine T cell responses that seemed partly convergent, partly personalized.

The sequence came from a woman aged 18-29 years in good health. Material for sequencing was CD8+ T cells sorted from blood. The chain couples TRBV9 to TRBJ1-5, with D maybe TRBD1 (5 bases). As DNA, the CDR3 is TGTGCCAGCAGCGCGGGGTGGGGCCAGCCCCAGCATTTT. Protein: CASSAGWGQPQHF. Combining the CDR3 with reference TRBV9 and TRBJ1-5 gives the whole variable domain DSGVTQTPKHLITATGQRVTLRCSPRSGDLSVYWYQQSLDQGLQFLIQYYNGEERAKGNILERFSAQQFPDLHSELNLSSLELGDSALYFCASSAGWGQPQHFGDGTRLSIL.